The T cell receptor (beta chain) under discussion was sequenced for a study of PD-L1 blockade in urothelial cancer. This table comes from immunoSEQ multiplex PCR, and its TCRdb copy is limited to in-frame clones, with some not included. The sample has approximately 36,000 clones; more than 80% are singletons. Germline assignment: CDR1 MNHNY and CDR2 SVGAGI (reference sequence). The CDR3 runs 13 residues. The V gene lost 7 bases and the J gene lost 2 bases, with 11 bases spanning the gap. Time point indicated: peripheral blood 6 weeks after treatment start. Source: PBMCs, taken around atezolizumab (anti-PD-L1) treatment. The chain uses TRBV6-6 and TRBJ2-5, with D hard to call. The sequence derives from a man aged 35 to 55 with urothelial cancer. Written as DNA, the CDR3 is TGTGCCAGCACTCGAAGCTTGCAAGAGACCCAGTACTTC. This encodes CASTRSLQETQYF.